Listed below are T cell receptor beta chains from one sample, sequenced in a study of blood T cells in healthy people across ages. In TCRdb, the 5' RACE reads were re-called with MiXCR into one record per CDR3 protein. The sample yields about 810,000 distinct CDR3 sequences, 35% to 40% seen once. The sequenced sample consisted of blood. Source of these receptors: a man younger than 35 in good health. The CDR3 runs from the conserved cysteine through the conserved F or W. The order of the fields is clone size, J gene, D gene, V gene, CDR3 protein, CDR3 DNA. D genes are given only for firm matches. Only some rows state a clone size, as once, few, many or a class for expanded clones.

>NA|TRBJ2-2|NA|TRBV20-1
CSASRSGELFF
TGCAGTGCTAGTCGATCCGGGGAGCTGTTTTTT
>NA|TRBJ2-5|TRBD2|TRBV12-3/TRBV12-4
CASSPVAGGGETQYF
TGTGCCAGCAGCCCCGTAGCGGGGGGCGGGGAGACCCAGTACTTC
>NA|TRBJ2-7|TRBD2|TRBV5-4
CASRSPLGSGGYEQYF
TGTGCCAGCAGATCCCCCTTGGGTAGCGGGGGCTACGAGCAGTACTTC
>few|TRBJ2-5|NA|TRBV7-2
CASSRSALLILQETQYF
TGTGCCAGCAGCCGGTCGGCCCTCCTGATCCTCCAAGAGACCCAGTACTTC
>NA|TRBJ2-7|TRBD1|TRBV27
CASSFGLRGTAYEQYF
TGTGCCAGCAGTTTTGGACTTCGTGGGACAGCCTACGAGCAGTACTTC
>few|TRBJ1-2|NA|TRBV6-1
CASSESGSFYGYTF
TGTGCCAGCAGTGAATCGGGATCCTTCTATGGCTACACCTTC
>many|TRBJ2-7|NA|TRBV12-3/TRBV12-4
CASSIGRSNSYEQYF
TGTGCCAGCTCTATAGGACGGAGCAACTCCTACGAGCAGTACTTC
>few|TRBJ2-1|NA|TRBV7-2
CASSFHRGGDEQFF
TGTGCCAGCAGCTTTCACAGGGGGGGGGATGAGCAGTTCTTC
>NA|TRBJ1-1|TRBD1|TRBV7-2
CASSDNQGAEAFF
TGTGCCAGCAGCGACAATCAGGGGGCGGAAGCTTTCTTT
>NA|TRBJ1-2|NA|TRBV28
CASSFNEQGSGYTF
TGTGCCAGCAGTTTTAACGAGCAGGGGTCTGGCTACACCTTC
>few|TRBJ2-3|NA|TRBV5-1
CASSGEGLSTDTQYF
TGCGCCAGCAGCGGAGAGGGACTGAGCACAGATACGCAGTATTTT
>few|TRBJ1-1|TRBD1|TRBV20-1
CRGGQGNTEAFF
TGCAGAGGCGGACAGGGGAACACTGAAGCTTTCTTT
>NA|TRBJ2-1|NA|TRBV14
CASSQVLKGEQFF
TGTGCCAGCAGCCAAGTTTTGAAAGGGGAGCAGTTCTTC
>NA|TRBJ1-2|NA|TRBV6-2/TRBV6-3
CASVGDTSYGYTF
TGTGCCAGCGTAGGAGATACCTCCTATGGCTACACCTTC
>NA|TRBJ2-5|TRBD2|TRBV7-8
CASSFSGVEGETQYF
TGTGCCAGCAGCTTCAGCGGGGTTGAGGGGGAGACCCAGTACTTC
>NA|TRBJ2-5|NA|TRBV7-8
CASSVAMGRETQYF
TGTGCCAGCAGCGTAGCAATGGGAAGGGAGACCCAGTACTTC
>NA|TRBJ2-3|TRBD2|TRBV20-1
CSAWGGVADTQYF
TGCAGTGCCTGGGGAGGGGTGGCAGATACGCAGTATTTT
>few|TRBJ2-3|NA|TRBV7-2
CASSLGGSPSTDTQYF
TGTGCCAGCAGCTTAGGGGGCAGTCCTAGCACAGATACGCAGTATTTT
>NA|TRBJ1-5|NA|TRBV5-5
CASSLGVPNQPQHF
TGTGCCAGCAGCTTGGGGGTCCCCAATCAGCCCCAGCATTTT
>few|TRBJ1-6|NA|TRBV20-1
CSASKENRNYNSPLHF
TGCAGTGCTAGCAAGGAGAACAGGAACTATAATTCACCCCTCCACTTT
>many|TRBJ2-5|NA|TRBV6-1
CASSDTGRETQYF
TGTGCCAGCAGCGATACAGGGCGAGAGACCCAGTACTTC
>once|TRBJ2-7|NA|TRBV5-1
CASSQGHGTCEQYF
TGCGCCAGCAGCCAGGGGCACGGAACCTGCGAGCAGTACTTC
>few|TRBJ2-5|NA|TRBV12-3/TRBV12-4
CASSLEGVGETQYF
TGTGCCAGCAGTTTAGAGGGTGTCGGGGAGACCCAGTACTTC
>NA|TRBJ2-7|TRBD2|TRBV20-1
CSARDASGITYEQYF
TGCAGTGCTAGAGATGCTAGCGGGATAACCTACGAGCAGTACTTC
>few|TRBJ1-2|NA|TRBV20-1
CSASDYGYTF
TGCAGTGCCTCTGACTATGGCTACACCTTC
>NA|TRBJ1-5|NA|TRBV7-2
CASSSGLMDQPQHF
TGTGCCAGCAGTTCGGGACTTATGGATCAGCCCCAGCATTTT
>many|TRBJ2-1|NA|TRBV5-1
CASSLPGGHNEQFF
TGCGCCAGCAGCTTGCCGGGTGGCCACAATGAGCAGTTCTTC
>many|TRBJ1-6|TRBD1|TRBV2
CASTKATGFDSPLHF
TGTGCCAGCACTAAGGCGACAGGGTTTGATTCACCCCTCCACTTT
>few|TRBJ2-1|TRBD2|TRBV20-1
CSARDIGLAGGYEQFF
TGCAGTGCTAGAGATATCGGATTAGCGGGGGGTTATGAGCAGTTCTTC
>NA|TRBJ2-5|TRBD1|TRBV7-2
CASSPRDRRETQYF
TGTGCCAGCAGCCCCCGGGACAGACGAGAGACCCAGTACTTC
>once|TRBJ1-4|NA|TRBV7-2
CASSLIGGVATNEKLFF
TGTGCCAGCAGCTTAATCGGCGGTGTGGCTACTAATGAAAAACTGTTTTTT
>few|TRBJ2-1|NA|TRBV29-1
CSVAFRLANSYNGQFF
TGCAGCGTTGCATTTAGGCTAGCAAACTCCTACAATGGGCAGTTCTTC
>NA|TRBJ2-7|TRBD1|TRBV20-1
CSARTGERPEQYF
TGCAGTGCCCGGACAGGGGAACGTCCCGAGCAGTACTTC
>NA|TRBJ1-5|NA|TRBV7-2
CASSLSSRRGQPQHF
TGTGCCAGCAGCTTATCGAGCAGGAGGGGCCAGCCCCAGCATTTT
>NA|TRBJ2-7|NA|TRBV10-3
CAISESYGEDEQYF
TGTGCCATCAGTGAGTCGTATGGGGAGGATGAGCAGTACTTC
>NA|TRBJ1-6|NA|TRBV5-1
CASSPWNAGFRSPLHF
TGCGCCAGCAGCCCATGGAACGCCGGCTTTAGGTCACCCCTCCACTTT
>NA|TRBJ2-7|TRBD1|TRBV10-3
CAVSVGQGKSEQYF
TGTGCCGTCAGTGTCGGACAGGGCAAGTCGGAGCAGTACTTC
>NA|TRBJ2-3|NA|TRBV7-9
CASSFLPGNQPQYF
TGTGCCAGCAGTTTTCTCCCAGGGAATCAGCCCCAGTATTTT
>NA|TRBJ1-4|NA|TRBV7-9
CASSLVGRQGIRNEKLFF
TGTGCCAGCAGCTTAGTCGGCCGTCAGGGGATCCGTAATGAAAAACTGTTTTTT
>NA|TRBJ1-4|NA|TRBV4-3
CASSQDRQRGKLFF
TGCGCCAGCAGCCAAGATCGGCAGCGGGGCAAACTGTTTTTT
>NA|TRBJ2-3|NA|TRBV7-2
CASSLLGQEVDTQYF
TGTGCCAGCAGCTTACTGGGGCAGGAGGTCGATACGCAGTATTTT
>NA|TRBJ1-1|NA|TRBV25-1
CASSVWGRGNTEAFF
TGTGCCAGCAGTGTATGGGGCAGGGGCAACACTGAAGCTTTCTTT
>NA|TRBJ2-2|NA|TRBV25-1
CASSPDYTGELFF
TGTGCCAGCAGCCCAGACTACACCGGGGAGCTGTTTTTT
>few|TRBJ2-7|NA|TRBV30
CAWRWERTGIGEQYF
TGTGCCTGGAGATGGGAAAGGACGGGGATTGGAGAGCAGTACTTC
>few|TRBJ2-7|NA|TRBV25-1
CASSVYAQYF
TGTGCCAGCAGTGTGTACGCGCAGTACTTC
>NA|TRBJ2-7|TRBD1|TRBV20-1
CSARFYRGHDEQYF
TGCAGTGCTAGATTCTACAGGGGGCACGATGAGCAGTACTTC